This note documents a single T cell receptor (beta chain) sequence. As yet, its antigen is unknown. The CDR3 length is 14 residues. Germline V gene lookup returns CDR1 SGHAT and CDR2 FQNNGV. V shed 3 bases, J shed 6 bases, and the junction held 7 bases outside the gene matches. The data belong to a study of radiotherapy plus CTLA-4 blockade in lung cancer. In the study overall: Across the patients, objective responses occurred in under 20%, and disease control in approximately 30%. General study points: Reported findings show early blood T cell clone dynamics, with interferon-beta, best predicted response. Expansion in blood of tumor-derived TCR clones was seen after radiotherapy plus ipilimumab.

Only in-frame clones appear in the TCRdb table, and some are missing; sequencing was by immunoSEQ multiplex PCR. The sample lists tens of thousands of clones, roughly 86% occurring once. Those with chemo-refractory metastatic non-small-cell lung cancer were treated with focal radiation combined with CTLA-4 blockade using ipilimumab. The starting material was peripheral blood, obtained from a patient treated with radiotherapy plus ipilimumab. This chain connects TRBV11-2 to TRBJ2-7, with 8 positions matching TRBD2. This sequence originates from a human donor with non-small cell lung cancer that progressed on radiotherapy plus ipilimumab. CDR3 bases: TGTGCCAGCAGCTTTAGCGGGGCCGAGTTCGAGCAGTACTTC. Its translation: CASSFSGAEFEQYF. Based on the CDR3 plus reference TRBV11-2 and TRBJ2-7, the full variable domain is EAGVAQSPRYKIIEKRQSVAFWCNPISGHATLYWYQQILGQGPKLLIQFQNNGVVDDSQLPKDRFSAERLKGVDSTLKIQPAKLEDSAVYLCASSFSGAEFEQYFGPGTRLTVT.